This T cell receptor beta chain was found in a study of shared clonotypes between healthy human individuals. Study details: Per-donor plates numbered three CD4 naive, three CD4 memory, two CD8 naive and one CD8 memory. Whole-study findings and limits: Among the subsets, naive ones generally showed larger estimated richness than memory ones.

The V gene lost 0 bases and the J gene lost 7 bases, with 10 bases spanning the gap. The CDR3 is 14 amino acids. Germline V CDR1 and CDR2: MNHEY, SVGAGI. Remarks on this clone: The antigen is unknown.

In the sorted-subset replicate PCRs, 200 ng DNA, 25,000 to 35,000 T cell genomes, was used. The data were produced by immunoSEQ multiplex PCR, yet TCRdb's version contains in-frame clones alone and is incomplete. The table shows about 2.4 million clones, with under 95% occurring only once. This receptor was identified in a young man in good health. Some clones in this sample may be carry-over from other donors' samples. The V gene is TRBV6-5, the J gene TRBJ2-1, with D tentatively TRBD1 (5 bases). The material sequenced was naive CD4+ T cells from PBMCs. Regarding subset: CD45RA+ positively selected. This CDR3 reads CASSYSLGENEQFF. The CDR3 nucleotides read TGTGCCAGCAGTTACTCGTTAGGGGAAAATGAGCAGTTCTTC.